These 27 T cell receptor beta chains share one sample of origin, sequenced in a study of blood T cell repertoires in COVID-19. Produced via immunoSEQ multiplex PCR; TCRdb's table is partial and in-frame only. The sample shows fewer than 350,000 clones, more than 75% of them seen only once. Sequencing was performed on peripheral blood. Receptors originate from a woman aged 45 to 65 who had recovered from COVID-19.

The chain carries TRBV3-1 (or the pseudogene TRBV3-2) and TRBJ2-4; TRBD1 is a possible D gene (5 bases). CDR1 is LGHDT and CDR2 is YNNKEL in the germline V gene (reference sequence). Trimming removed 3 bases from V and 0 bases from J, with 18 bases in between. The CDR3 runs to 18 residues. The DNA of the CDR3 is TGTGCCAGCAGCCATCCTGGGGCGGCAAACGTAGCCAAAAACATTCAGTACTTC. Its protein product is CASSHPGAANVAKNIQYF.

The V and J genes are TRBV19 and TRBJ1-6, with TRBD1 matching over 8 bases. V was clipped by 5 bases and J by 8 bases; unmatched bases: 14. This CDR3 contains 17 residues. Germline V CDR1 and CDR2: LNHDA, SQIVND (reference sequence). CDR3 coding DNA: TGTGCCAGTAGTCGGGGACAGGTCAATTGGGAGCATTCACCCCTCCACTTT. Amino acid sequence: CASSRGQVNWEHSPLHF.

The CDR3 bases are TGTGCCAGCAGCTTTACCCTAGCGGGAGCACAGGATACGCAGTATTTT. It yields the protein CASSFTLAGAQDTQYF. The rearrangement uses TRBV7-2 and TRBJ2-3; 10 bases are a match to TRBD2. Trimming took 3 bases from V and 6 from J; bases not matched to a gene: 9. Germline V gene sequence: CDR1 SGHTA, CDR2 FQGNSA. The CDR3 is made up of 16 amino acids.

The chain uses TRBV6-2 or TRBV6-3 and TRBJ2-5, with D perhaps TRBD2 (5 bases). V lost 6 bases, J lost 2 bases, and 16 bases lay in between. The germline CDR1 and CDR2 sequences are MNHEY and SVGEGT. The CDR3 consists of 15 residues. The CDR3 spells CASSGSFAGQETQYF. The CDR3 bases are TGTGCCAGCAGCGGCTCTTTCGCGGGTCAAGAGACCCAGTACTTC.

V gene TRBV12-5 combines with J gene TRBJ2-2; 8 nucleotides agree with TRBD1. The length of the CDR3 is 14 residues. CDR1 and CDR2 from the germline V gene are LGHNT and FRNRAP. Trimming cost V 5 bases and J 9 bases; bases outside gene matches: 8. Written as DNA, the CDR3 is TGTGCTAGTGGTCCACGGACAGGGCCGAGGGAGCTGTTTTTT. This encodes CASGPRTGPRELFF.

The chain combines TRBV5-1 with TRBJ1-4, with D possibly matching TRBD1 (5 bases). The length of the CDR3 is 18 residues. Germline CDR1 and CDR2: SGHRS and YFSETQ. The V and J ends lost 0 bases and 0 bases respectively, with 15 bases between them. In nucleotides, the CDR3 is TGCGCCAGCAGCTTGGGGGGCCTTAGTGGGTCAACTAATGAAAAACTGTTTTTT. Protein sequence: CASSLGGLSGSTNEKLFF.

The chain combines TRBV2 with TRBJ1-1; D is unclear. Germline CDR1 SNHLY, CDR2 FYNNEI. The V and J ends lost 5 bases and 1 base respectively, with 14 bases between them. CDR3 size: 15 residues. CDR3 nucleotides: TGTGCCAGCAGTCAAGGGAGGATGAAGAACACTGAAGCTTTCTTT. It translates to CASSQGRMKNTEAFF.

The genes are TRBV2 and TRBJ1-1; 7 bases are a match to TRBD1. Losses at the gene ends were 4 bases for V and 1 base for J; bases not matched to a gene: 6. CDR3 length: 15 amino acids. CDR1 is SNHLY and CDR2 is FYNNEI in the germline V gene. Here the CDR3 reads CASSVGGQRNTEAFF. The CDR3 DNA sequence: TGTGCCAGCAGTGTGGGGGGACAGCGGAACACTGAAGCTTTCTTT. Full variable domain (outside the CDR3, taken from reference TRBV2 and TRBJ1-1): EPEVTQTPSHQVTQMGQEVILRCVPISNHLYFYWYRQILGQKVEFLVSFYNNEISEKSEIFDDQFSVERPDGSNFTLKIRSTKLEDSAMYFCASSVGGQRNTEAFFGQGTRLTVV.

The rearrangement joins TRBV15 to TRBJ2-3; D call uncertain. This CDR3 spans 15 amino acids. The V and J ends lost 2 bases and 5 bases respectively, with 14 bases between them. Germline V CDR1 and CDR2: LNHNV, YYDKDF (reference sequence). CDR3 nucleotides: TGTGCCACCAGCAGATCGCCGACTGGCGAAGATACGCAGTATTTT. Its translation is CATSRSPTGEDTQYF.

The chain recombines TRBV5-4 with TRBJ2-7; 11 bases align to TRBD1. This CDR3 spans 16 amino acids. Losses at the gene ends were 3 bases for V and 1 base for J; bases not matched to a gene: 6. The germline V gene encodes CDR1 SGHNT and CDR2 YYREEE (reference sequence). CDR3 nucleotide sequence: TGTGCCAGCAGCTGGACAGGGGGCGGCCGATCCTACGAGCAGTACTTC. Its protein product is CASSWTGGGRSYEQYF.

The chain employs TRBV5-5 and TRBJ1-4; a possible D gene is TRBD1 (5 bases). From germline, CDR1 is SGHKS and CDR2 YYEKEE (reference sequence). V was shortened by 7 bases and J by 2 bases, with 15 bases between the two germline ends. The CDR3 loop spans 15 amino acids. CDR3 region: CASSPPAGTNEKLFF. CDR3 DNA sequence: TGTGCCAGCTCCCCACCGGCAGGGACTAATGAAAAACTGTTTTTT.

This sequence joins TRBV10-3 and TRBJ1-2; 8 bases fit TRBD1. Germline-derived CDR1 and CDR2 are ENHRY and SYGVKD. J lost 4 bases, V lost 6 bases, and 7 bases had no gene match. The CDR3 sequence is 14 residues long. The CDR3 loop is CAISDRGELYGYTF. In DNA form, the CDR3 reads TGTGCCATCAGCGACAGGGGCGAGCTCTATGGCTACACCTTC.

The chain recombines TRBV21-1 with TRBJ2-7; the D call TRBD1 from the table was never checked on the DNA. TRBV21-1 is deemed a pseudogene. CDR3 length: 14 residues. The CDR3 protein is CASSRETGAYEQYF. Written as DNA, the CDR3 is TGTGCCAGCAGCAGAGAGACAGGGGCCTACGAGCAGTACTTC.

This chain connects TRBV5-1 to TRBJ1-1, with a weak D call TRBD1 (6 bases). The CDR3 runs to 12 residues. Trimming cost V 4 bases and J 3 bases, with 7 bases left between them. CDR1 and CDR2 from the germline V gene are SGHRS and YFSETQ. As DNA, the CDR3 is TGCGCCAGCAGCCCAGGGGACACTGAAGCTTTCTTT. Protein product: CASSPGDTEAFF.

This clone appeared once. The chain carries TRBV19 and TRBJ2-7; 9 nucleotides line up with TRBD2. Germline trimming cut 4 bases from V and 2 bases from J; bases unmatched to any gene: 3. Germline V gene data show CDR1 as LNHDA and CDR2 as SQIVND (reference sequence). The CDR3 runs to 14 residues. The CDR3 is CASSRAGGAYEQYF. The CDR3, as DNA: TGTGCCAGTAGTAGAGCGGGGGGAGCCTACGAGCAGTACTTC. The full variable domain, in which reference TRBV19 and TRBJ2-7 provide the parts outside the CDR3, is DGGITQSPKYLFRKEGQNVTLSCEQNLNHDAMYWYRQDPGQGLRLIYYSQIVNDFQKGDIAEGYSVSREKKESFPLTVTSAQKNPTAFYLCASSRAGGAYEQYFGPGTRLTVT.

The V gene is TRBV7-9, the J gene TRBJ2-5, with no clear D. CDR3 length: 15 residues. Germline V gene data show CDR1 as SEHNR and CDR2 as FQNEAQ (reference sequence). V was pared by 0 bases and J by 7 bases, with 15 bases between. The CDR3 DNA is TGTGCCAGCAGCTTAGCGGGTGGGTCCGCAGGGACCCAGTACTTC. This sequence encodes CASSLAGGSAGTQYF.

The chain is built from TRBV19 and TRBJ1-2; 10 bases fit TRBD1. The germline gives CDR1 LNHDA, CDR2 SQIVND (reference sequence). The CDR3 extends over 14 amino acids. J gave up 8 bases and V 1 base, and 4 bases lay outside the gene matches. DNA of the CDR3: TGTGCCAGTAGTATAGGTGACAGGGGGCGCGGCTACACCTTC. Protein sequence: CASSIGDRGRGYTF. Together with reference TRBV19 and TRBJ1-2, the CDR3 gives the full variable domain: DGGITQSPKYLFRKEGQNVTLSCEQNLNHDAMYWYRQDPGQGLRLIYYSQIVNDFQKGDIAEGYSVSREKKESFPLTVTSAQKNPTAFYLCASSIGDRGRGYTFGSGTRLTVV.

This clone was picked up one time. The V and J genes are TRBV6-5 and TRBJ2-3; 7 nucleotides match TRBD1. CDR1 is MNHEY and CDR2 is SVGAGI in the germline V gene. The ends lost 0 bases at V and 4 bases at J; junction bases unmatched: 1. This CDR3 has 14 residues. CDR3 sequence: CASSYSRGPDTQYF. The CDR3 DNA reads TGTGCCAGCAGTTACTCGAGGGGGCCAGATACGCAGTATTTT.

This sequence joins TRBV19 and TRBJ1-1; TRBD1 matches at 8 bases. The CDR3 has 14 amino acids. Trimming at V came to 6 bases and at J to 5 bases, leaving 8 bases not matched to a gene. The V gene's germline CDR1 is LNHDA and CDR2 SQIVND (reference sequence). CDR3 amino acids: CASRGTGSGTEAFF. In nucleotides, the CDR3 is TGTGCCAGTAGAGGGACAGGTAGTGGGACTGAAGCTTTCTTT.

The V and J genes are TRBV9 and TRBJ2-7; no definite D call. Germline values: CDR1 SGDLS, CDR2 YYNGEE. This CDR3 has 13 amino acids. V was trimmed by 4 bases and J by 0 bases, leaving 8 bases between them. CDR3 coding DNA: TGTGCCAGCAGCCCCACATCCTCCTACGAGCAGTACTTC. Residues: CASSPTSSYEQYF.

This chain links TRBV11-2 with TRBJ2-1; 8 positions agree with TRBD2. The trim removed 3 bases at V and 0 bases at J, leaving 4 bases unmatched. Germline values: CDR1 SGHAT, CDR2 FQNNGV. The CDR3 consists of 16 residues. CDR3 in DNA: TGTGCCAGCAGCTTTGTCGCGGGGGGCTCCTACAATGAGCAGTTCTTC. It codes for CASSFVAGGSYNEQFF. Using reference TRBV11-2 and TRBJ2-1 for the parts outside the CDR3, the full variable domain is EAGVAQSPRYKIIEKRQSVAFWCNPISGHATLYWYQQILGQGPKLLIQFQNNGVVDDSQLPKDRFSAERLKGVDSTLKIQPAKLEDSAVYLCASSFVAGGSYNEQFFGPGTRLTVL.

The genes are TRBV5-4 and TRBJ1-2; D gene unclear. Germline assignment: CDR1 SGHNT and CDR2 YYREEE (reference sequence). The CDR3 has 14 residues. Trimming took 3 bases from V and 4 from J, leaving 13 bases between them. The CDR3 DNA is TGTGCCAGCAGCTCCTCGCGGGGAGTCTATGGCTACACCTTC. Residues: CASSSSRGVYGYTF.

V and J are TRBV9 and TRBJ1-2, with TRBD1 identical over 10 bases. Germline V gene data show CDR1 as SGDLS and CDR2 as YYNGEE. The trim removed 0 bases at V and 8 bases at J, leaving 4 bases unmatched. The CDR3 loop spans 14 amino acids. CDR3 sequence reads: CASSVAGTGEGYTF. For the CDR3, the DNA is TGTGCCAGCAGCGTAGCAGGGACAGGGGAGGGCTACACCTTC.

The genes are TRBV11-1 and TRBJ1-1; 9 bases line up with TRBD1. The CDR3 runs to 16 residues. Germline values: CDR1 SGHAT, CDR2 FQDESV (reference sequence). The J segment lost 6 bases and the V segment lost 6 bases, leaving 14 bases of the junction unmatched. The CDR3 loop reads CASSRHRGLGAAEAFF. The CDR3 DNA sequence: TGTGCCAGCAGTCGCCACAGGGGGCTGGGGGCAGCTGAAGCTTTCTTT. The full variable domain, in which reference TRBV11-1 and TRBJ1-1 provide the parts outside the CDR3, is EAEVAQSPRYKITEKSQAVAFWCDPISGHATLYWYRQILGQGPELLVQFQDESVVDDSQLPKDRFSAERLKGVDSTLKIQPAELGDSAMYLCASSRHRGLGAAEAFFGQGTRLTVV.

The CDR3 sequence is CASSGGVTTEAFF. The CDR3 region has the DNA TGCGCCAGCAGCGGCGGCGTTACGACTGAAGCTTTCTTT. The V and J genes are TRBV5-1 and TRBJ1-1; D uncertain. This CDR3 is 13 amino acids long. CDR1 and CDR2 (germline): SGHRS, YFSETQ. V was shortened by 4 bases and J by 5 bases, with 12 bases between the two germline ends.

The rearrangement links TRBV5-1 to TRBJ2-3; 10 bases match TRBD2. The V gene end was trimmed by 4 bases and the J gene end by 6 bases; junction bases not matched to a gene: 14. The CDR3 extends over 17 amino acids. Germline V gives CDR1 SGHRS, CDR2 YFSETQ. The chain's CDR3 is CASSPRGAGGPRDTQYF. The DNA for the CDR3 is TGCGCCAGCAGCCCCAGGGGAGCGGGAGGGCCGCGGGATACGCAGTATTTT.

The chain combines TRBV28 with TRBJ2-7, with TRBD1 matching over 9 bases. The CDR3 runs 14 residues. CDR1 is MDHEN and CDR2 is SYDVKM in the germline V gene. J gave up 0 bases and V 7 bases, and 4 bases lay outside the gene matches. As DNA, the CDR3 is TGTGCCAGCAACACAGGGGGCAGCTCCTACGAGCAGTACTTC. Protein sequence: CASNTGGSSYEQYF.